These 26 T cell receptor beta chains came from one sample sequenced in a study of blood T cell repertoires in COVID-19 (TCRdb year 2020). The library was made by the immunoSEQ multiplex PCR assay. Sourced from immuneACCESS, this table was stored by TCRdb with only in-frame sequences that have V and J called. A share of the clones is absent; for the studies checked, an unresolved V gene accounts for under half, and the remainder has no known explanation. For this sample the table gives hundreds of thousands of clones, of which around four fifths were detected only once. The ten largest clones take up around 30% of the sample. The specimen sequenced was peripheral blood. The origin of the receptors is a man aged 40-55 years with acute or convalescent COVID-19.

This clone was observed a handful of times. V and J are TRBV3-1 (or the pseudogene TRBV3-2) and TRBJ1-5; TRBD1 is a possible D gene (5 bases). The CDR3 is made up of 17 amino acids. Deletions cut 5 bases from V and 0 bases from J, with 17 bases between. Per germline, CDR1 LGHDT and CDR2 YNNKEL (reference sequence). CDR3 region: CASSKGRGGYSNQPQHF. CDR3 sequence (DNA): TGTGCCAGCAGCAAGGGGAGGGGAGGATATAGCAATCAGCCCCAGCATTTT.

This clone was picked up a small number of times. The chain links TRBV4-1 to TRBJ2-1, with D maybe TRBD1 (6 bases). Germline lookup yields CDR1 MGHRA and CDR2 YSYEKL. Deletions cut 3 bases from V and 8 bases from J, with 20 bases between. CDR3 length: 16 residues. For the CDR3, the DNA is TGCGCCAGCAGCCAGTCACCGACAGGTTCAATAGATGAGCAGTTCTTC. This codes for CASSQSPTGSIDEQFF.

The gene calls are TRBV19 and TRBJ1-6; tentatively, D is TRBD1 (6 bases). Trimming took 5 bases from V and 5 from J, leaving 10 bases between them. Per germline, CDR1 LNHDA and CDR2 SQIVND (reference sequence). The CDR3 runs 14 residues. The chain's CDR3 is CASSDTGHNSPLHF. CDR3 DNA sequence: TGTGCCAGTAGTGACACAGGGCATAATTCACCCCTCCACTTT.

This chain joins TRBV7-9 and TRBJ1-2, with D uncertain. The CDR3 is made up of 13 amino acids. V lost 5 bases, J lost 8 bases, and 15 bases lay in between. Germline-derived CDR1 and CDR2 are SEHNR and FQNEAQ (reference sequence). The CDR3 DNA sequence: TGTGCCAGCAGCCTTGATTTCTCTATCGGCTACACCTTC. It is translated as CASSLDFSIGYTF. Full variable domain (remainder filled in from reference TRBV7-9 and TRBJ1-2): DTGVSQNPRHKITKRGQNVTFRCDPISEHNRLYWYRQTLGQGPEFLTYFQNEAQLEKSRLLSDRFSAERPKGSFSTLEIQRTEQGDSAMYLCASSLDFSIGYTFGSGTRLTVV.

The V gene is TRBV19, the J gene TRBJ1-2; TRBD1 matches 8 bases. The CDR3 spans 13 residues. Germline CDR1 is LNHDA and CDR2 is SQIVND (reference sequence). J gave up 4 bases and V 6 bases, and 4 bases lay outside the gene matches. CDR3: CASRGTGLYGYTF. CDR3 nucleotide sequence: TGTGCCAGTAGAGGGACAGGACTCTATGGCTACACCTTC.

V gene TRBV6-1 combines with J gene TRBJ1-2; 7 nucleotides line up with TRBD1. Germline trimming cut 7 bases from V and 7 bases from J; bases unmatched to any gene: 15. The CDR3 length is 15 residues. Germline-derived CDR1 and CDR2 are MNHNS and SASEGT. The CDR3 sequence: CASTMDRLDGAGYTF. CDR3 in DNA: TGTGCCAGCACCATGGACAGGCTTGATGGTGCTGGCTACACCTTC.

The chain uses TRBV7-9 and TRBJ2-1; 9 nucleotides match TRBD2. CDR1 is SEHNR and CDR2 is FQNEAQ in the germline V gene (reference sequence). The CDR3 length is 16 residues. V shed 5 bases and J 8 bases; nucleotides not matched to a gene: 13. In nucleotides, the CDR3 is TGTGCCAGCAGCCCAAGATCAGCGGGAGGTTTTTATGAGCAGTTCTTC. Amino acids: CASSPRSAGGFYEQFF.

The chain recombines TRBV19 with TRBJ1-5; 7 nucleotides match TRBD1. CDR1 LNHDA and CDR2 SQIVND come from the germline V gene (reference sequence). The CDR3 has 14 amino acids. The ends lost 6 bases at V and 2 bases at J; junction bases unmatched: 4. The CDR3 DNA reads as TGTGCCAGTAGCAGACAGGGTCGCAATCAGCCCCAGCATTTT. Its protein is CASSRQGRNQPQHF.

This clone has only one observation. This chain links TRBV18 with TRBJ2-7, with 15 nucleotides matching TRBD2. Trimming at V came to 5 bases and at J to 6 bases, leaving 14 bases not matched to a gene. Germline assignment: CDR1 KGHSH and CDR2 LQKENI. The length of the CDR3 is 18 residues. Here the CDR3 reads CASSYQTGTSGRSGEQYF. CDR3 nucleotide sequence: TGTGCCAGCTCATACCAGACAGGGACTAGCGGGAGGTCGGGCGAGCAGTACTTC.

The V call is TRBV4-2, the J call TRBJ2-1, with D unresolved. This CDR3 has 14 amino acids. Trimming left V 2 bases short and J 7 bases short, with 12 bases between. The germline CDR1 and CDR2 sequences are LGHNA and YNFKEQ. Here the CDR3 DNA reads TGTGCCAGCAGCCAAACCCGACCGGAGAATGAGCAGTTCTTC. Translation gives CASSQTRPENEQFF.

This clone was observed once. V usage is TRBV27 and J usage is TRBJ2-2, with 10 bases identical to TRBD2. The CDR3 contains 17 residues. The V gene end was trimmed by 4 bases and the J gene end by 0 bases; junction bases not matched to a gene: 5. The germline CDR1 and CDR2 sequences are MNHEY and SMNVEV (reference sequence). DNA of the CDR3: TGTGCCAGCAGTTGGGGAGCGGGAGGGGCGAACACCGGGGAGCTGTTTTTT. This translates into CASSWGAGGANTGELFF.

This clone was picked up one time. The J gene is TRBJ1-5, the V gene TRBV19; possible D gene TRBD1, 6 bases. V lost 2 bases and J lost 5, with 13 bases in between. Germline lookup yields CDR1 LNHDA and CDR2 SQIVND (reference sequence). CDR3 length: 15 residues. CDR3 DNA sequence: TGTGCCAGTAGTATAACCAGGGGTTCGGATCAGCCCCAGCATTTT. Amino acid sequence: CASSITRGSDQPQHF.

This chain links TRBV19 with TRBJ2-1, with 15 bases fitting TRBD2. CDR3 length: 15 residues. Trimming at V came to 5 bases and at J to 10 bases, leaving 6 bases not matched to a gene. CDR1 and CDR2 (germline): LNHDA, SQIVND (reference sequence). CDR3 in amino acids: CASSPPGLAGGEQFF. The DNA for the CDR3 is TGTGCCAGTAGTCCCCCGGGACTAGCGGGAGGCGAGCAGTTCTTC.

This chain uses TRBV7-2 with TRBJ2-5; D is perhaps TRBD1 (6 bases). V shed 5 bases and J shed 1 base, with 17 bases lying between them. This CDR3 is 16 amino acids long. Germline values: CDR1 SGHTA, CDR2 FQGNSA. The CDR3 sequence: CASSGNFGQRQETQYF. The CDR3 coding sequence is TGTGCCAGCAGCGGAAACTTCGGACAGCGCCAAGAGACCCAGTACTTC. Filled out from reference TRBV7-2 and TRBJ2-5, the complete variable domain reads GAGVSQSPSNKVTEKGKDVELRCDPISGHTALYWYRQSLGQGLEFLIYFQGNSAPDKSGLPSDRFSAERTGGSVSTLTIQRTQQEDSAVYLCASSGNFGQRQETQYFGPGTRLLVL.

The chain combines TRBV6-1 with TRBJ1-2; tentatively, D is TRBD1 (5 bases). V lost 0 bases and J lost 7, with 18 bases in between. The CDR3 sequence is 16 residues long. CDR1 MNHNS and CDR2 SASEGT come from the germline V gene. CDR3 region: CASSEALTAPFSGYTF. In DNA form, the CDR3 reads TGTGCCAGCAGTGAAGCGCTGACAGCTCCCTTCTCTGGCTACACCTTC.

The chain has TRBV5-4 and TRBJ2-6; D might be TRBD1 (6 bases). Trimming cost V 4 bases and J 0 bases, with 11 bases left between them. Germline V gene lookup returns CDR1 SGHNT and CDR2 YYREEE (reference sequence). The CDR3 has 16 amino acids. CDR3 nucleotides: TGTGCCAGCAGCACAAGGACAGTCTCTGGGGCCAACGTCCTGACTTTC. As protein: CASSTRTVSGANVLTF.

This chain joins TRBV7-9 and TRBJ2-1; D is unclear. The CDR3 totals 14 residues. Germline lookup yields CDR1 SEHNR and CDR2 FQNEAQ (reference sequence). Trimming stripped 1 base from V and 4 bases from J, with 8 bases between. CDR3 sequence (DNA): TGTGCCAGCAGCTTAGGCCTCAGGTACAATGAGCAGTTCTTC. Amino acids: CASSLGLRYNEQFF.

The chain couples TRBV18 to TRBJ1-2; 7 nucleotides line up with TRBD1. The junction had 6 bases not matched to a gene; V was cut back by 6 bases and J by 2 bases. The germline gives CDR1 KGHSH, CDR2 LQKENI. This CDR3 is 14 amino acids long. The DNA of the CDR3 is TGTGCCAGCTCTCCGACAGGGAAAAACTATGGCTACACCTTC. Protein: CASSPTGKNYGYTF.

This chain uses TRBV19 with TRBJ1-2, with D tentatively TRBD1 (6 bases). Germline assignment: CDR1 LNHDA and CDR2 SQIVND (reference sequence). The CDR3 covers 15 residues. V was clipped by 2 bases and J by 4 bases, with 14 bases between them. This CDR3 is CASSIPQGFGYGYTF. In DNA form, the CDR3 reads TGTGCCAGTAGTATACCCCAGGGGTTCGGCTATGGCTACACCTTC. Supplemented by reference TRBV19 and TRBJ1-2, the full variable domain reads DGGITQSPKYLFRKEGQNVTLSCEQNLNHDAMYWYRQDPGQGLRLIYYSQIVNDFQKGDIAEGYSVSREKKESFPLTVTSAQKNPTAFYLCASSIPQGFGYGYTFGSGTRLTVV.

The chain carries TRBV18 and TRBJ1-1; TRBD1 matches 10 bases. This CDR3 is built from 15 residues. CDR1 is KGHSH and CDR2 is LQKENI in the germline V gene. Trimming cost V 3 bases and J 11 bases; bases outside gene matches: 12. The DNA of the CDR3 is TGTGCCAGCTCACCCTCGGGACAGGGGTCTTCGACGGCTTTCTTT. Translating gives CASSPSGQGSSTAFF.

With respect to this clone: The same CDR3 arises from other DNA sequences in this sample as well. The V call is TRBV5-4, the J call TRBJ2-7; D possibly corresponds to TRBD1 (5 bases). Germline V gene sequence: CDR1 SGHNT, CDR2 YYREEE (reference sequence). The CDR3 contains 13 residues. Deletions cut 0 bases from V and 1 base from J, with 5 bases between. The chain's CDR3 is CASSLAGSYEQYF. The CDR3 DNA is TGTGCCAGCAGCTTGGCAGGGTCCTACGAGCAGTACTTC.

The V and J genes are TRBV12-3 or TRBV12-4 and TRBJ1-1, with TRBD1 as a possible D gene (6 bases). V was trimmed by 5 bases and J by 5 bases, leaving 12 bases between them. The CDR3 has 13 amino acids. As DNA, the CDR3 is TGTGCCAGCAGTAAGGGGGAACCTACTGAAGCTTTCTTT. This translates into CASSKGEPTEAFF.

CDR3 sequence (DNA): TGTGCCAGCAGTGGCATCGGGACTAGCGCTAGAGATACGCAGTATTTT. Residues: CASSGIGTSARDTQYF. The rearrangement links TRBV25-1 to TRBJ2-3; 10 bases align to TRBD2. The V gene's germline CDR1 is MGHDK and CDR2 SYGVNS. V gave up 4 bases and J gave up 5 bases; unmatched junction bases: 9. The CDR3 contains 16 residues.

The genes are TRBV7-8 and TRBJ2-3; tentatively, D is TRBD1 (5 bases). Trimming took 1 base from V and 1 from J, leaving 9 bases between them. CDR1 is SGHVS, CDR2 FQNEAQ, per germline. The length of the CDR3 is 15 residues. The DNA of the CDR3 is TGTGCCAGCAGCTTAGTGGCCAGGGGCACAGATACGCAGTATTTT. It specifies CASSLVARGTDTQYF.

J is TRBJ1-1 and V is TRBV6-5; D may be TRBD1 (6 bases). With 7 bases removed from V and 5 bases from J, the gap between germline ends came to 17 bases. This CDR3 has 14 amino acids. Germline assignment: CDR1 MNHEY and CDR2 SVGAGI. CDR3 nucleotides: TGTGCCAGCATTCTACGGCAGGGGTGGACTGAAGCTTTCTTT. As protein: CASILRQGWTEAFF.

This chain joins TRBV7-8 and TRBJ1-3; 8 positions match TRBD1. Trimming at V came to 5 bases and at J to 4 bases, leaving 7 bases not matched to a gene. The CDR3 covers 15 residues. CDR1 is SGHVS and CDR2 is FQNEAQ in the germline V gene. In nucleotides, the CDR3 is TGTGCCAGCAGCCTCGACAGGGGCTGGGGAAACACCATATATTTT. It is translated as CASSLDRGWGNTIYF.